The sequence of this TCR beta chain was determined in a study of PD-1 blockade in mismatch repair-deficient tumors (dated by TCRdb to 2016 to 2017). For the wider study: Between late 2013 and September 2016, the trial enrolled approximately 90 consecutive patients with 11 to 13 types of mismatch repair-deficient cancer, all of whom had received prior treatment and were progressing. Tumor-associated T cell clones in the peripheral blood of patients responding to PD-1 blockade were tracked using deep sequencing of TCR CDR3 regions.

Library prep was done by the immunoSEQ multiplex PCR assay. Entries here come from immuneACCESS through TCRdb and include only in-frame sequences with V and J called. Some clones fail to appear in such tables; in the studies checked, an unresolved V gene covers under half of the shortfall, and the cause of the remainder is unknown. The sample table shows 50,000 or so clones, and roughly 80% are seen once. The top ten constitute less than 9% of the sample. The paper's findings and limits, for the study overall: After pembrolizumab, tumor-resident clones, which were often undetectable in blood before treatment, expanded rapidly and then contracted, generally ahead of radiologic responses.

As for this clone: The antigen it binds to is not known. Base qualities are not provided; no much larger clone lies one nucleotide away.

Mismatch repair deficiency in every enrolled patient was established by polymerase chain reaction or immunohistochemistry. TCR sequencing was carried out for three patients who responded to pembrolizumab therapy. The phase II trial prospectively tested pembrolizumab PD-1 blockade in advanced mismatch repair-deficient cancers regardless of tissue of origin. Peripheral blood T cell samples were serially collected before and at multiple times after PD-1 blockade was started. The timing of each blood sample was reported as weeks after the first dose of pembrolizumab. The germline V end is reduced by 2 bases and the J end by 8 bases; junction bases left unmatched: 14. The CDR3 has 16 amino acids, counting the end cysteine and phenylalanine. Only CDR3 DNA remains: 48 bases, in frame from the first base. CDR1 is given as MDHEN and CDR2 as SYDVKM, both from the germline V gene.

The material was peripheral blood, obtained more than 19 weeks after starting pembrolizumab. This receptor was obtained from an adult with mismatch repair-deficient cancer. The rearranged segments are TRBV28 and TRBJ1-2, with TRBD1 matching 7 junction bases. Read as DNA, the sequence is TGTGCCAGCAGTTTACAAAAAACGACAGGGCCTCGCGGCTACACCTTC. Its translation is CASSLQKTTGPRGYTF.